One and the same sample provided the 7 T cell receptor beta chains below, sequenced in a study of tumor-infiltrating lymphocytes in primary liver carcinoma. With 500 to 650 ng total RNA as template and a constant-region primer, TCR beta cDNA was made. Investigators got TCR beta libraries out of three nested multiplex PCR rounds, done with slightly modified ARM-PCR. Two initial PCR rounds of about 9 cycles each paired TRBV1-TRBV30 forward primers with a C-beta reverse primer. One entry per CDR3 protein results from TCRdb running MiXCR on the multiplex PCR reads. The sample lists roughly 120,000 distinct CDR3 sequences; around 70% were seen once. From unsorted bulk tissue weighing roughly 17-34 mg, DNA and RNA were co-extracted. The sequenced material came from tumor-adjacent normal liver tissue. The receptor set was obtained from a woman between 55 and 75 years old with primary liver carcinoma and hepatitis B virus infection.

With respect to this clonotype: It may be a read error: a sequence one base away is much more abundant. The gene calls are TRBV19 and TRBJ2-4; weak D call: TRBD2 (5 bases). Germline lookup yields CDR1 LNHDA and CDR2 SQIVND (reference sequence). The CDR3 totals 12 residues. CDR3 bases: TGTGTCAGTACCGACGGGAAACGCATTCAGTACTTC. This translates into CVSTDGKRIQYF.

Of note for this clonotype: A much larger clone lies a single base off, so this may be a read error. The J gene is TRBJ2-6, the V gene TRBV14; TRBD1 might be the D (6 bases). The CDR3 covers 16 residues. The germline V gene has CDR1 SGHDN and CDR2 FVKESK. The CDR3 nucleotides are TGTGCCAGCAGCCCCACCCAGACAGGTGGGGCCAACGTCCCGACTTTC. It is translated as CASSPTQTGGANVPTF. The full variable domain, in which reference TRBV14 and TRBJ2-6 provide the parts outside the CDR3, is EAGVTQFPSHSVIEKGQTVTLRCDPISGHDNLYWYRRVMGKEIKFLLHFVKESKQDESGMPNNRFLAERTGGTYSTLKVQPAELEDSGVYFCASSPTQTGGANVPTFGAGSRLTVL.

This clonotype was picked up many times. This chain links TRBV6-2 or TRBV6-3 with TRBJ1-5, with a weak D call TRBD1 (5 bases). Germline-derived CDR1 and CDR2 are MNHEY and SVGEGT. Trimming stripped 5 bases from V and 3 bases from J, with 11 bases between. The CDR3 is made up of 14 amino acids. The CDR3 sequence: CASSDDSINQPQHF. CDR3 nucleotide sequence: TGTGCCAGCAGTGACGACAGTATCAATCAGCCCCAGCATTTT.

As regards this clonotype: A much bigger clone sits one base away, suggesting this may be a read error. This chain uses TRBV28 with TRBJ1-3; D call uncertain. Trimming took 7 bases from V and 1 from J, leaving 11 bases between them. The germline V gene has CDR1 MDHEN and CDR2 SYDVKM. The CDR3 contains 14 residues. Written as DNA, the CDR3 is TGTGCCAGCACTCCCTGGAGGTCTGGAAACACCATATATTTT. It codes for CASTPWRSGNTIYF.

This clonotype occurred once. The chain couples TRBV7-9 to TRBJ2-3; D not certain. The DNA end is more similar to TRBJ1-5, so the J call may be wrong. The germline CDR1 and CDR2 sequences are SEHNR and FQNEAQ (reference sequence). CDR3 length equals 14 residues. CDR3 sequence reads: CASNEAGGSDTQHF. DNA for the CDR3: TGTGCCAGCAACGAAGCGGGAGGGTCTGATACGCAGCATTTT.

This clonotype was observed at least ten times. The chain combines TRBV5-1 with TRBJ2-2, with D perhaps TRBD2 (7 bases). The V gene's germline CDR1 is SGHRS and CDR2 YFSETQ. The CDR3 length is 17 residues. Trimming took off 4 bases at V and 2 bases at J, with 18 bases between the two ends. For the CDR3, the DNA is TGCGCCAGCAGCACAGGCGGGGGCAGGGGAAACACCGGGGAGCTGTTTTTT. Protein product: CASSTGGGRGNTGELFF. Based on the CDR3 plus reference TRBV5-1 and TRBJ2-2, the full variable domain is KAGVTQTPRYLIKTRGQQVTLSCSPISGHRSVSWYQQTPGQGLQFLFEYFSETQRNKGNFPGRFSGRQFSNSRSEMNVSTLELGDSALYLCASSTGGGRGNTGELFFGEGSRLTVL.

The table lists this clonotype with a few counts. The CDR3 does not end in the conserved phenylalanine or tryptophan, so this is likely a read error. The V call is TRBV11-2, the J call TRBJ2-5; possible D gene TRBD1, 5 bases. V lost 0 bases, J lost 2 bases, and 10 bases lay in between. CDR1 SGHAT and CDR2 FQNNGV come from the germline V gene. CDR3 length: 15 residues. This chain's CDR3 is CASSLDQGKQETQYL. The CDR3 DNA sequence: TGTGCCAGCAGCTTAGATCAGGGAAAACAAGAGACCCAGTACCTC.